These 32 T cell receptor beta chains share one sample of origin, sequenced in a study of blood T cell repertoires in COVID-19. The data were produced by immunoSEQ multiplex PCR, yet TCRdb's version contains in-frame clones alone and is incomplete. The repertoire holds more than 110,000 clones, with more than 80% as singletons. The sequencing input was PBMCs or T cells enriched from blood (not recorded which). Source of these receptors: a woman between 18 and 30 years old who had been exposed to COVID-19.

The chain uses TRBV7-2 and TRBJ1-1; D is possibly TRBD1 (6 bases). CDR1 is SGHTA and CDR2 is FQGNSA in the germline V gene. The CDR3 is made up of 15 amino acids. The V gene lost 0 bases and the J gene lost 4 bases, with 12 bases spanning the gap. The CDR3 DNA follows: TGTGCCAGCAGCTTAGCAGGAAGGGGGACCACTGAAGCTTTCTTT. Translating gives CASSLAGRGTTEAFF.

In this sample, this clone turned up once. The CDR3 here is CASSPLGQLDYEQYF. CDR3 nucleotides: TGTGCCAGCTCACCACTGGGGCAGCTCGACTACGAGCAGTACTTC. The rearrangement joins TRBV18 to TRBJ2-7; possibly TRBD1 for D (5 bases). CDR1 is KGHSH, CDR2 LQKENI, per germline. The V and J ends lost 1 base and 3 bases respectively, with 13 bases between them. The length of the CDR3 is 15 residues.

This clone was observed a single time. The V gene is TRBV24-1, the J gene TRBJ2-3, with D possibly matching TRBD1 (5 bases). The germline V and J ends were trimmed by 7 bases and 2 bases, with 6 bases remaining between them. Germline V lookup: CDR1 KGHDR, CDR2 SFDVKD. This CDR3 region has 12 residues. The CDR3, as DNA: TGTGCCACCAGGGACAACACAGATACGCAGTATTTT. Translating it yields CATRDNTDTQYF.

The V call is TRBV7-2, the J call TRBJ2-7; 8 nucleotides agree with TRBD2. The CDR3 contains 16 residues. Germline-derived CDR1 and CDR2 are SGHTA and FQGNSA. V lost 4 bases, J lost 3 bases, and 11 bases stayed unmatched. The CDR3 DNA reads TGTGCCAGCAGCTCTTCGGGCGGGACTAGTTTCTACGAGCAGTACTTC. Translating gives CASSSSGGTSFYEQYF.

CDR3 sequence (DNA): TGCAGCGTTCTCCTAGCGGGACATAAGAAATCCTACGAGCAGTACTTC. Encoded protein: CSVLLAGHKKSYEQYF. The chain combines TRBV29-1 with TRBJ2-7; 9 nucleotides match TRBD2. There are 16 residues in the CDR3. The trim removed 5 bases at V and 1 base at J, leaving 12 bases unmatched. Germline CDR1 SQVTM, CDR2 ANQGSEA.

CDR3 sequence: CASSSRQAGREKLFF. The DNA of the CDR3 is TGTGCCAGCAGTTCGAGACAGGCGGGCCGAGAAAAACTGTTTTTT. This rearrangement joins TRBV27 to TRBJ1-4; D might be TRBD1 (6 bases). This CDR3 region has 15 residues. Per the germline V gene, CDR1 is MNHEY and CDR2 is SMNVEV (reference sequence). Trimming took off 4 bases at V and 8 bases at J, with 17 bases between the two ends.

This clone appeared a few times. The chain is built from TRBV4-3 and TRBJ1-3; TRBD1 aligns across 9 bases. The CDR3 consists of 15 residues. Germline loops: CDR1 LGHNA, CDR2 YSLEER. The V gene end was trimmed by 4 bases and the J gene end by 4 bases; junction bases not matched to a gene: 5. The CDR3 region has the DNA TGCGCCAGCAGCCCCGGGACAGGGCCCGGAAACACCATATATTTT. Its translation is CASSPGTGPGNTIYF.

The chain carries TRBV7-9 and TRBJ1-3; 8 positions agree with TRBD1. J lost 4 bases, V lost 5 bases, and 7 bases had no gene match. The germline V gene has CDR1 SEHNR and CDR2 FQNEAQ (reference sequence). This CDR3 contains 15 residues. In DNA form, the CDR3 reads TGTGCCAGCAGCCTACAGGGGGTCTCGGGAAACACCATATATTTT. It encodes CASSLQGVSGNTIYF.

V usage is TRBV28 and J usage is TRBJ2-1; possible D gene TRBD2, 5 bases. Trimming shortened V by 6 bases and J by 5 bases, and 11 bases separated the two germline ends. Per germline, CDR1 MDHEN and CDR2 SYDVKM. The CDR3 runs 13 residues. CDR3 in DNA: TGTGCCAGCAGGGGCGGGTCCGACAATGAGCAGTTCTTC. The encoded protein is CASRGGSDNEQFF.

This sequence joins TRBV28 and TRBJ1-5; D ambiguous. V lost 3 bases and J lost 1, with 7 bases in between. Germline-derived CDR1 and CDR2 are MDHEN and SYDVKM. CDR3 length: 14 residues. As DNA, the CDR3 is TGTGCCAGCAGTTTTTTAGTCAGCAATCAGCCCCAGCATTTT. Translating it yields CASSFLVSNQPQHF. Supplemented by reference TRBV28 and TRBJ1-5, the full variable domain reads DVKVTQSSRYLVKRTGEKVFLECVQDMDHENMFWYRQDPGLGLRLIYFSYDVKMKEKGDIPEGYSVSREKKERFSLILESASTNQTSMYLCASSFLVSNQPQHFGDGTRLSIL.

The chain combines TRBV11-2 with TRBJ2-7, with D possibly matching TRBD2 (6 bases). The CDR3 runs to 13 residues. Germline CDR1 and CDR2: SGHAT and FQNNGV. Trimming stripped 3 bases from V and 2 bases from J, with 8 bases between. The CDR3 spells CASSLGLAYEQYF. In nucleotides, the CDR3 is TGTGCCAGCAGCTTGGGACTCGCCTACGAGCAGTACTTC.

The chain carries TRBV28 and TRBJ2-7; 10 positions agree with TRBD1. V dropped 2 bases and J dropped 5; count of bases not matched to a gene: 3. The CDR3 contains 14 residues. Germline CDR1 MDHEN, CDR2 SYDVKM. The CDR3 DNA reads TGTGCCAGCAGTTTAATGGGACAGGGGAACGAGCAGTACTTC. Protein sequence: CASSLMGQGNEQYF.

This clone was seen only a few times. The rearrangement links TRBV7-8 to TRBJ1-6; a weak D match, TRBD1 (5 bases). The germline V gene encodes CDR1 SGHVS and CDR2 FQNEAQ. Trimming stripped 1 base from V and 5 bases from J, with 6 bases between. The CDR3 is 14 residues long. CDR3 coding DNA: TGTGCCAGCAGCTTAGTACAGGATAATTCACCCCTCCACTTT. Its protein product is CASSLVQDNSPLHF.

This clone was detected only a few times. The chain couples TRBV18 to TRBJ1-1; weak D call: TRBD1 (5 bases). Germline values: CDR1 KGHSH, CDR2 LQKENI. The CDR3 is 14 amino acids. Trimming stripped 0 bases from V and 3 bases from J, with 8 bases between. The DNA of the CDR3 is TGTGCCAGCTCACCACCGTCAGGGTACACTGAAGCTTTCTTT. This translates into CASSPPSGYTEAFF. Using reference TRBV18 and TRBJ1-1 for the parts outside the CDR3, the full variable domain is NAGVMQNPRHLVRRRGQEARLRCSPMKGHSHVYWYRQLPEEGLKFMVYLQKENIIDESGMPKERFSAEFPKEGPSILRIQQVVRGDSAAYFCASSPPSGYTEAFFGQGTRLTVV.

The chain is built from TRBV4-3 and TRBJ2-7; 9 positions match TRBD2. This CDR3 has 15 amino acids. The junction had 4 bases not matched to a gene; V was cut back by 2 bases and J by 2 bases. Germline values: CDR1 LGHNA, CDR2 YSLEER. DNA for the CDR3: TGCGCCAGCAGCCAAACCGGCGGGGGGGCCTACGAGCAGTACTTC. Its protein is CASSQTGGGAYEQYF.

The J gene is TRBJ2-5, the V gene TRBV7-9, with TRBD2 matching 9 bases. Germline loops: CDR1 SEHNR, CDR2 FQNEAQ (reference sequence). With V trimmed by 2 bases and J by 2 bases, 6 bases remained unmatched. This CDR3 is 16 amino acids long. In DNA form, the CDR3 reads TGTGCCAGCAGCTTACGAGCTAGCGGGGCGCAAGAGACCCAGTACTTC. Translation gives CASSLRASGAQETQYF. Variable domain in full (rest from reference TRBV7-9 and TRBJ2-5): DTGVSQNPRHKITKRGQNVTFRCDPISEHNRLYWYRQTLGQGPEFLTYFQNEAQLEKSRLLSDRFSAERPKGSFSTLEIQRTEQGDSAMYLCASSLRASGAQETQYFGPGTRLLVL.

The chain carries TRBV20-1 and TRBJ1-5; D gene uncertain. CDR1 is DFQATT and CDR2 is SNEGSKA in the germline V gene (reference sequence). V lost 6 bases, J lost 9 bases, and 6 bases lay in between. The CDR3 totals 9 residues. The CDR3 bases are TGCAGTGCCGGTGGGCCCCAGCATTTT. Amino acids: CSAGGPQHF.

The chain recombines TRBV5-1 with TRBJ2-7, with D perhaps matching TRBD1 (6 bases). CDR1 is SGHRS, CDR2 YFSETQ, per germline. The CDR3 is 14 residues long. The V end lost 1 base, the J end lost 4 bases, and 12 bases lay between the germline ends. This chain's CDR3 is CASSLKGDQYEQYF. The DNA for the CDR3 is TGCGCCAGCAGCTTGAAGGGGGATCAGTACGAGCAGTACTTC.

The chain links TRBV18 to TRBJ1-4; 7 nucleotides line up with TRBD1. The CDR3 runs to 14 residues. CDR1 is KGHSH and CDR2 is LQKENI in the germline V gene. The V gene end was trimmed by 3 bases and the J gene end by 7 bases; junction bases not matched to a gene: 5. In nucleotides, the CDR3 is TGTGCCAGCTCACCCAGACAGGGTGGTGAAAAACTGTTTTTT. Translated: CASSPRQGGEKLFF.

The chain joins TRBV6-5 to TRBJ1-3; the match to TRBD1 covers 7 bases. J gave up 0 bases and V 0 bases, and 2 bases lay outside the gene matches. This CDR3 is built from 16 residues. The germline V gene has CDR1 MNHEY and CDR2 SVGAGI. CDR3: CASSYSQGSSGNTIYF. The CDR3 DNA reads TGTGCCAGCAGTTACTCACAGGGGAGCTCTGGAAACACCATATATTTT.

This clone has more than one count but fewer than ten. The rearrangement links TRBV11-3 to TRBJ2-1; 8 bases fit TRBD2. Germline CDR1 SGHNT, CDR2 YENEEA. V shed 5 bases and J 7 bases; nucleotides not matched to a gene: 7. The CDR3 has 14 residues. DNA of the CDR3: TGTGCCAGCAGCGCTAGCGGGTTATCGAATGAGCAGTTCTTC. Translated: CASSASGLSNEQFF.

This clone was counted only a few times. CDR3 region: CASSERDRAHGYTF. The CDR3 DNA follows: TGTGCCAGCAGTGAACGGGACAGGGCCCATGGCTACACCTTC. The chain couples TRBV2 to TRBJ1-2; 9 nucleotides align to TRBD1. Germline V gene lookup returns CDR1 SNHLY and CDR2 FYNNEI. V dropped 2 bases and J dropped 6; count of bases not matched to a gene: 4. The CDR3 consists of 14 residues.

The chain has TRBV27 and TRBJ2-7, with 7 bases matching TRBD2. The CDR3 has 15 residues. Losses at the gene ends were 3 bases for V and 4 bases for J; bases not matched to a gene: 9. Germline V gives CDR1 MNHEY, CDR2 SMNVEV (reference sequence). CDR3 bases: TGTGCCAGCAGTTTGTCGTGGCGGGAGACGTACGAGCAGTACTTC. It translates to CASSLSWRETYEQYF.

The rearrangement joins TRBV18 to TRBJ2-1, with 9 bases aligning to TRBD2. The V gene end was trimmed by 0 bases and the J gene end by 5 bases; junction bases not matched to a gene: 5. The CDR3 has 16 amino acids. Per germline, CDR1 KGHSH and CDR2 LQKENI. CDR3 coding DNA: TGTGCCAGCTCACCACCGGTACTAGCGGGCGACAATGAGCAGTTCTTC. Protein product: CASSPPVLAGDNEQFF.

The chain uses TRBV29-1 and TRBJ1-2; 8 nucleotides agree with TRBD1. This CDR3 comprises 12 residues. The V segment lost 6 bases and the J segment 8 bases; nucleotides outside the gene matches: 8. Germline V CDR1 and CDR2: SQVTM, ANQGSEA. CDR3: CSVGQGVGGYTF. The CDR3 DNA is TGCAGCGTAGGACAGGGAGTAGGGGGCTACACCTTC.

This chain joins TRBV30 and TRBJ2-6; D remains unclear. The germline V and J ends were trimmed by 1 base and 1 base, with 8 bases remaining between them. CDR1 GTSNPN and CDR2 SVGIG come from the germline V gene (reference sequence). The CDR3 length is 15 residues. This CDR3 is CAWSARVSGANVLTF. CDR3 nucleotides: TGTGCCTGGAGTGCTCGGGTTTCTGGGGCCAACGTCCTGACTTTC.

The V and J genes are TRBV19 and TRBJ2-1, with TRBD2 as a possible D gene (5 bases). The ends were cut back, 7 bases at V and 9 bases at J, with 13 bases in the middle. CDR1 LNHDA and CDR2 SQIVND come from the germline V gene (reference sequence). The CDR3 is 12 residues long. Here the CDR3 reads CASKEGLGEQFF. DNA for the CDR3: TGTGCCAGTAAAGAGGGATTGGGTGAGCAGTTCTTC.

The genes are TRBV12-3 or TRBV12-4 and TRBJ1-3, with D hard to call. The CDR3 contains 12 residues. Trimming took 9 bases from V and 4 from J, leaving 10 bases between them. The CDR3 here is CASTVSGNTIYF. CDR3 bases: TGTGCCAGTACGGTGAGCGGAAACACCATATATTTT.

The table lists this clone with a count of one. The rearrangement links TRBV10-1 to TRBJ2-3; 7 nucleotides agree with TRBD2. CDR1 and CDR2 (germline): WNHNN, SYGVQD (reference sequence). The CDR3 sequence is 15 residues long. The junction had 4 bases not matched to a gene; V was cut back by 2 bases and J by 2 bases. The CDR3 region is CASSERGVYTDTQYF. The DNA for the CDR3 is TGCGCCAGCAGTGAGCGGGGGGTTTACACAGATACGCAGTATTTT.

The CDR3 DNA reads TGTGCCAGCGGGGGGACAGGGAGTCTCACTGAAGCTTTCTTT. Its protein product is CASGGTGSLTEAFF. The chain employs TRBV6-5 and TRBJ1-1; 9 nucleotides line up with TRBD1. J lost 4 bases, V lost 8 bases, and 8 bases had no gene match. Germline CDR1 reads MNHEY; CDR2 reads SVGAGI. This CDR3 region has 14 residues.

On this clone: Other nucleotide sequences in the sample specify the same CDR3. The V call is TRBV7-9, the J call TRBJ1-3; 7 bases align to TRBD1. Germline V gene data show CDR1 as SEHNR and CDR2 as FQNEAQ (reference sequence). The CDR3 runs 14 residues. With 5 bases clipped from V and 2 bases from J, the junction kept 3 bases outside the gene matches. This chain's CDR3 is CASSLRGTGNTIYF. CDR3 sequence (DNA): TGTGCCAGCAGCCTCAGGGGGACTGGAAACACCATATATTTT.

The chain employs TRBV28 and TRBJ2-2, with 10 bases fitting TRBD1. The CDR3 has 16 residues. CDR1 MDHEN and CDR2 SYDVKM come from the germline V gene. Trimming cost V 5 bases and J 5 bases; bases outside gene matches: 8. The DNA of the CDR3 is TGTGCCAGCAGTCCATACCGGACAGGGGGAACCGGGGAGCTGTTTTTT. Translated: CASSPYRTGGTGELFF.